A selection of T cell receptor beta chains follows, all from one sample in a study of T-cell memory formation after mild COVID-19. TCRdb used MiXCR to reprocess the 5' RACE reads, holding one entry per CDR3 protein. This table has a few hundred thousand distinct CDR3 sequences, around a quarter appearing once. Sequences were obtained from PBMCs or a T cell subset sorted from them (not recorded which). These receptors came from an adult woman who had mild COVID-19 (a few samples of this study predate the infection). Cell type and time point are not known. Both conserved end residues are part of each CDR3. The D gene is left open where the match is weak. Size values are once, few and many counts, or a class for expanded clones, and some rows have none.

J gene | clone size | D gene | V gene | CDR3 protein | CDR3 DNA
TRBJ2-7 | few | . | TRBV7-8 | CASSIHGSTYEQYF | TGTGCCAGCAGCATACATGGCTCCACCTACGAGCAGTACTTC
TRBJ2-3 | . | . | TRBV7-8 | CASSLEVAYTDTQYF | TGTGCCAGCAGCTTAGAGGTAGCGTACACAGATACGCAGTATTTT
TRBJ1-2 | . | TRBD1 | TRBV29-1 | CSVERDRTGYTF | TGCAGCGTTGAGAGGGACAGGACTGGCTACACCTTC
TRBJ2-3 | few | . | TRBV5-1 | CASSFPEVTDTQYF | TGCGCCAGCAGCTTTCCGGAAGTCACAGATACGCAGTATTTT
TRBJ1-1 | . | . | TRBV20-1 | CSARDPAGGTEAFF | TGCAGTGCTAGAGATCCCGCGGGGGGCACTGAAGCTTTCTTT
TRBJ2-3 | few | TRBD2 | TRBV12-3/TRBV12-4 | CASSSTSGISDTQYF | TGTGCCAGCAGTTCGACTAGCGGGATTTCGGATACGCAGTATTTT
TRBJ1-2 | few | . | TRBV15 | CATSPVRAADYGYTF | TGTGCCACCAGCCCGGTCAGGGCAGCTGATTATGGCTACACCTTC
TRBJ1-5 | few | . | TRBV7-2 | CASSPLGGAGQPQHF | TGTGCCAGCAGCCCCCTGGGGGGCGCCGGGCAGCCCCAGCATTTT
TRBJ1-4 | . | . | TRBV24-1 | CATSDGDGIYEKLFF | TGTGCCACCAGTGATGGGGACGGAATTTATGAAAAACTGTTTTTT
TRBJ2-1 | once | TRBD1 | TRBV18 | CASSPRQGNEQFF | TGTGCCAGCTCACCACGACAGGGGAATGAGCAGTTCTTC
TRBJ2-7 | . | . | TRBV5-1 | CASSLSGQGWYEQYF | TGCGCCAGCAGCTTGTCAGGGCAGGGGTGGTACGAGCAGTACTTC
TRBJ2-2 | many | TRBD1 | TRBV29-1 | CSPLRTGPDRELFF | TGCAGCCCTCTACGGACAGGTCCAGACCGGGAGCTGTTTTTT
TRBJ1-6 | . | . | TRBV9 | CASSAGGRRDSPLHF | TGTGCCAGCAGCGCTGGAGGACGACGGGATTCACCCCTCCACTTT
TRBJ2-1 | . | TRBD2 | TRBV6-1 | CASSEWLAGGSSYNEQFF | TGTGCCAGCAGTGAATGGCTAGCGGGAGGGAGCTCCTACAATGAGCAGTTCTTC
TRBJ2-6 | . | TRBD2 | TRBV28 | CASSPPGLREGLGGANVLTF | TGTGCCAGCAGTCCTCCGGGTCTGCGGGAGGGCCTGGGTGGGGCCAACGTCCTGACTTTC
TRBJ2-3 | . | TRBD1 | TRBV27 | CASSPTGTGGAVDTQYF | TGTGCCAGCAGTCCGACCGGGACAGGGGGCGCGGTAGATACGCAGTATTTT
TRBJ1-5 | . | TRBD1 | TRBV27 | CASRPAYRGKNQPQHF | TGTGCCAGCAGGCCCGCATACAGGGGAAAGAATCAGCCCCAGCATTTT
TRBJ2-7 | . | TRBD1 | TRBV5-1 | CASSRDRAISYEQYF | TGCGCCAGCAGCAGGGACAGGGCTATCTCCTACGAGCAGTACTTC
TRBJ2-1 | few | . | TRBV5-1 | CASSLGGLRTYNEQFF | TGCGCCAGCAGCTTAGGGGGGCTTAGAACCTACAATGAGCAGTTCTTC
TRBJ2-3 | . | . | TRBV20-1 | CSARDLEEGTDTQYF | TGCAGTGCTAGAGATCTGGAGGAGGGGACAGATACGCAGTATTTT
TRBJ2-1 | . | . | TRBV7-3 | CASSRDHLSYNEQFF | TGTGCCAGCAGCCGGGACCACCTTTCCTACAATGAGCAGTTCTTC
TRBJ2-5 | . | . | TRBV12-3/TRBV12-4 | CASSLWENQETQYF | TGTGCCAGCAGTTTATGGGAGAACCAAGAGACCCAGTACTTC
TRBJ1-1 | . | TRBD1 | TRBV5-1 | CASSSLHHSGTARMNTEAFF | TGCGCCAGCAGCTCGCTCCACCATTCCGGGACAGCCCGTATGAACACTGAAGCTTTCTTT
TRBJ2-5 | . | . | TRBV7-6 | CASSGRLQETQYF | TGTGCCAGCTCAGGACGCCTACAAGAGACCCAGTACTTC
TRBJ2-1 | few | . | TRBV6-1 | CASSEVLGEQFF | TGTGCCAGCAGTGAAGTCTTGGGAGAGCAGTTCTTC
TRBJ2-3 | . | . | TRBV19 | CATTLADTQYF | TGTGCCACCACTTTGGCAGATACGCAGTATTTT
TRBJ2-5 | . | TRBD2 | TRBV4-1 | CASSQDAVPSSGGSFHRETQYF | TGCGCCAGCAGCCAAGATGCCGTCCCATCTAGCGGGGGGTCCTTTCACAGGGAGACCCAGTACTTC
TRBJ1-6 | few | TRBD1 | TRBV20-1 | CSARRTGTGGSPLHF | TGCAGTGCTAGACGTACCGGGACAGGGGGCTCACCCCTCCACTTT
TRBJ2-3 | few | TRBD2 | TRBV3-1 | CASSPRPIAGGTDTQYF | TGTGCCAGCAGCCCCAGGCCTATAGCGGGGGGCACAGATACGCAGTATTTT
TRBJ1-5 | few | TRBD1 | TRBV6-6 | CASSYDRGQGNQPQHF | TGTGCCAGCAGTTACGACAGGGGGCAAGGCAATCAGCCCCAGCATTTT
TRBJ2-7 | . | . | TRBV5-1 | CASSANGEQYF | TGCGCCAGCAGCGCTAATGGGGAGCAGTACTTC
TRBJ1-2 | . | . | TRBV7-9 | CASSLGGVLVHYGYTF | TGTGCCAGCAGCTTAGGCGGGGTTCTAGTTCACTATGGCTACACCTTC
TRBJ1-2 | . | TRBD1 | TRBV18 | CASSREGGGYGYTF | TGTGCCAGCTCACGGGAAGGGGGCGGCTATGGCTACACCTTC
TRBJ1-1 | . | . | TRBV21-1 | CASSKTRRETEAFF | TGTGCCAGCAGCAAAACGCGGCGGGAAACTGAAGCTTTCTTT
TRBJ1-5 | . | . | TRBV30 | CAWSLGNSNQPQHF | TGTGCCTGGAGTTTGGGCAATAGCAATCAGCCCCAGCATTTT
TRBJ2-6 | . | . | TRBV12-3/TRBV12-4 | CASSLASTSSGANVLTF | TGTGCCAGCAGTTTAGCGAGTACTAGCTCTGGGGCCAACGTCCTGACTTTC
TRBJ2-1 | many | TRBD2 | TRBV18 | CASSPLFRGDSYNEQFF | TGTGCCAGCTCACCTTTATTTCGGGGGGACTCCTACAATGAGCAGTTCTTC
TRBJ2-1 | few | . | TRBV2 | CASSEAGPTSF | TGTGCCAGCAGTGAAGCGGGTCCAACCTCCTTC
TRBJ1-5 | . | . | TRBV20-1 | CSASGAGAVGQPQHF | TGCAGTGCTAGTGGGGCAGGGGCAGTTGGTCAGCCCCAGCATTTT
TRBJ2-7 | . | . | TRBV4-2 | CASSQAAAYEQYF | TGTGCCAGCAGCCAAGCGGCCGCCTACGAGCAGTACTTC
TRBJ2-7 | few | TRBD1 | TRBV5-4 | CASSRLGQDAYEQYF | TGTGCCAGCAGCCGACTCGGACAGGATGCCTACGAGCAGTACTTC
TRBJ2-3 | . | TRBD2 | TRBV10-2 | CASSELAGDRADTQYF | TGCGCCAGCAGTGAGCTAGCGGGAGATAGGGCAGATACGCAGTATTTT
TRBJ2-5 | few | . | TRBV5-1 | CASSFSSRQEETQYF | TGCGCCAGCAGCTTTAGTAGTCGGCAGGAGGAGACCCAGTACTTC
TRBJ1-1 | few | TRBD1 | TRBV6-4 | CASRTGSANTEAFF | TGTGCCAGCAGGACAGGGTCGGCCAACACTGAAGCTTTCTTT
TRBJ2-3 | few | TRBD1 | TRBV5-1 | CASSVGTGSTDTQYF | TGCGCCAGCAGCGTAGGGACAGGGAGCACAGATACGCAGTATTTT
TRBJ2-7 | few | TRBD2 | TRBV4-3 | CASSQGSSGITYEQYF | TGCGCCAGCAGCCAAGGCTCTAGCGGGATTACCTACGAGCAGTACTTC
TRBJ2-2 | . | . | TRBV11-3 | CASSYIGFGGEGGELFF | TGTGCCAGCAGCTATATAGGCTTCGGGGGAGAAGGCGGGGAGCTGTTTTTT
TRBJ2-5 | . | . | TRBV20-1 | CSALLTLGAETQYF | TGCAGTGCTTTATTGACTTTAGGGGCGGAGACCCAGTACTTC
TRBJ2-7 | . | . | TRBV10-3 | CAISGEKTYEQYF | TGTGCCATCAGTGGGGAGAAGACCTACGAGCAGTACTTC
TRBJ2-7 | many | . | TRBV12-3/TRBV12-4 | CASSRDAVHEQYF | TGTGCCAGCAGCCGGGACGCCGTCCACGAGCAGTACTTC
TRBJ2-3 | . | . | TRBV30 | CAWLRRITDTQYF | TGTGCCTGGCTCCGGCGGATCACAGATACGCAGTATTTT
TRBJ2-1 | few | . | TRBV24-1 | CATSVSWDNEQFF | TGTGCCACCAGTGTAAGTTGGGACAATGAGCAGTTCTTC
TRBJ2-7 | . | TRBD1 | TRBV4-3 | CASSQDQSGGSYEQYF | TGCGCCAGCAGCCAAGATCAGTCAGGGGGCTCTTACGAGCAGTACTTC
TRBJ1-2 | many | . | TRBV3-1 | CASSQDAGMDSNYGYTF | TGTGCCAGCAGCCAAGATGCAGGGATGGATTCTAACTATGGCTACACCTTC
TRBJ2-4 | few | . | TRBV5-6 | CASSLGHVNIQYF | TGTGCCAGCAGCTTGGGACATGTGAACATTCAGTACTTC
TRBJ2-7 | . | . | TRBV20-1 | CSARGSRTREQYF | TGCAGTGCTAGAGGGTCAAGGACAAGGGAGCAGTACTTC
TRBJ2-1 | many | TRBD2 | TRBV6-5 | CASSYGGRWAYNEQFF | TGTGCCAGCAGTTACGGCGGGAGATGGGCCTACAATGAGCAGTTCTTC
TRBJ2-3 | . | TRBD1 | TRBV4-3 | CASSPVQGDTQYF | TGCGCCAGCAGCCCAGTACAGGGGGATACGCAGTATTTT
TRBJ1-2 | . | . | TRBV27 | CASSFQGGEIYGYTF | TGTGCCAGCAGTTTTCAGGGCGGTGAAATCTATGGCTACACCTTC